The 14 T cell receptor beta chains listed next were all sequenced from one sample in a study of cytomegalovirus exposure and HLA in healthy donors. Primers for the PCR totalled 60 Vbeta and 13 Jbeta. The assay was immunoSEQ multiplex PCR, and TCRdb's table has in-frame clones only and misses some. The repertoire holds over 70,000 clones, with roughly three quarters as singletons. Sequenced material: PBMCs. These receptors came from a man in his thirties or forties in good health and CMV-seronegative.

This clone was seen only a few times. This chain uses TRBV27 with TRBJ2-2; D is possibly TRBD1 (5 bases). V lost 7 bases and J lost 0, with 15 bases in between. Germline assignment: CDR1 MNHEY and CDR2 SMNVEV (reference sequence). The CDR3 covers 16 residues. CDR3 DNA sequence: TGTGCCAGCACCCCGACAGAGTACGCGAACACCGGGGAGCTGTTTTTT. This sequence encodes CASTPTEYANTGELFF.

The V gene is TRBV12-5, the J gene TRBJ1-1; D is possibly TRBD1 (6 bases). The CDR3 consists of 16 residues. The germline V gene has CDR1 LGHNT and CDR2 FRNRAP. V was shortened by 4 bases and J by 3 bases, with 18 bases between the two germline ends. As DNA, the CDR3 is TGTGCTAGTGGTTCCTCCCACGACAGGCGTTACACTGAAGCTTTCTTT. Translation gives CASGSSHDRRYTEAFF.

The rearrangement joins TRBV6-1 to TRBJ1-5, with a possible D match to TRBD1 (6 bases). The CDR3 totals 16 residues. The germline gives CDR1 MNHNS, CDR2 SASEGT. Trimming took off 0 bases at V and 0 bases at J, with 9 bases between the two ends. The CDR3: CASSEAGGSSNQPQHF. CDR3 DNA sequence: TGTGCCAGCAGTGAAGCAGGGGGTTCTAGCAATCAGCCCCAGCATTTT.

This clone has at least ten counts. CDR3 protein: CASSYTSSLLNEKLFF. The CDR3 DNA sequence: TGCGCCAGCAGCTACACATCGAGCCTACTAAATGAAAAACTGTTTTTT. This rearrangement joins TRBV4-3 to TRBJ1-4; D is ambiguous. Trimming took off 5 bases at V and 5 bases at J, with 18 bases between the two ends. Germline values: CDR1 LGHNA, CDR2 YSLEER. The CDR3 spans 16 residues.

In this sample, this clone turned up a few times. CDR3 region: CASSGTGVSPLHF. CDR3 coding DNA: TGTGCCAGCAGTGGAACAGGGGTGTCACCCCTCCACTTT. The J gene is TRBJ1-6, the V gene TRBV6-1; 7 bases agree with TRBD1. CDR3 length: 13 amino acids. The V and J ends lost 4 bases and 10 bases, in that order; junction bases with no gene match: 4. CDR1 is MNHNS and CDR2 is SASEGT in the germline V gene.

This rearrangement joins TRBV27 to TRBJ2-3; D ambiguous. This CDR3 comprises 14 residues. Germline CDR1 is MNHEY and CDR2 is SMNVEV (reference sequence). Deletions cut 5 bases from V and 2 bases from J, with 11 bases between. The CDR3 DNA reads TGTGCCAGCAGTACAAAAATAAACACAGATACGCAGTATTTT. Translating it yields CASSTKINTDTQYF.

The rearrangement links TRBV11-2 to TRBJ2-1, with 7 bases matching TRBD2. With V trimmed by 1 base and J by 10 bases, 13 bases remained unmatched. There are 16 residues in the CDR3. The germline V gene has CDR1 SGHAT and CDR2 FQNNGV. The CDR3: CASSLVPGGGGFEQFF. The CDR3, as DNA: TGTGCCAGCAGCTTAGTCCCGGGGGGTGGGGGTTTCGAGCAGTTCTTC.

The sample holds one count of this clone. An end of the junction differs from the germline gene, which may be a read error. The rearrangement links TRBV9 to TRBJ2-1, with 14 bases identical to TRBD2. Germline V gene lookup returns CDR1 SGDLS and CDR2 YYNGEE. The CDR3 sequence is 15 residues long. CDR3 protein: CAGSVGTSGGREQFF. The CDR3 nucleotides read TGTGCCGGCAGCGTAGGGACTAGCGGGGGACGTGAGCAGTTCTTC.

J is TRBJ2-3 and V is TRBV6-1; no firm D call. CDR1 and CDR2 from the germline V gene are MNHNS and SASEGT. V dropped 7 bases and J dropped 1 base, with 9 bases sitting between them. The CDR3 runs 13 residues. DNA of the CDR3: TGTGCCAGCATGTCAGGTGGCACAGATACGCAGTATTTT. Encoded protein: CASMSGGTDTQYF.

The chain has TRBV21-1 and TRBJ1-1. TRBV21-1 has pseudogene status. The CDR3 is 15 amino acids. This CDR3 is CASSKGREPNTEAFF. The CDR3 region has the DNA TGTGCCAGCAGCAAAGGAAGGGAGCCGAACACTGAAGCTTTCTTT.

This clone has just one count. The J gene is TRBJ2-1, the V gene TRBV13, with TRBD2 matching over 7 bases. Germline CDR1 PRHDT, CDR2 FYEKMQ (reference sequence). The CDR3 has 15 residues. With V trimmed by 4 bases and J by 4 bases, 7 bases remained unmatched. The CDR3 sequence: CASSSQWEGYNEQFF. The CDR3 region has the DNA TGTGCCAGCAGCTCCCAGTGGGAGGGATACAATGAGCAGTTCTTC.

This clone was observed a handful of times. The rearrangement links TRBV28 to TRBJ1-5; D remains unclear. Trimming pared 5 bases from V and 1 base from J, leaving 15 bases between. Germline V gene data show CDR1 as MDHEN and CDR2 as SYDVKM. The CDR3 sequence is 16 residues long. Here the CDR3 DNA reads TGTGCCAGCAGTACCTCACCGGGTGTGAGCAATCAGCCCCAGCATTTT. Translated: CASSTSPGVSNQPQHF. Full variable domain (remainder filled in from reference TRBV28 and TRBJ1-5): DVKVTQSSRYLVKRTGEKVFLECVQDMDHENMFWYRQDPGLGLRLIYFSYDVKMKEKGDIPEGYSVSREKKERFSLILESASTNQTSMYLCASSTSPGVSNQPQHFGDGTRLSIL.

The V and J genes are TRBV19 and TRBJ2-1; 9 bases match TRBD1. Germline CDR1 reads LNHDA; CDR2 reads SQIVND (reference sequence). The CDR3 contains 14 residues. V was pared by 8 bases and J by 7 bases, with 9 bases of the junction left unmatched. The CDR3 DNA reads TGTGCCAGTTCTTCCGGGACAGGGTTAAATGAGCAGTTCTTC. Protein: CASSSGTGLNEQFF. Based on the CDR3 plus reference TRBV19 and TRBJ2-1, the full variable domain is DGGITQSPKYLFRKEGQNVTLSCEQNLNHDAMYWYRQDPGQGLRLIYYSQIVNDFQKGDIAEGYSVSREKKESFPLTVTSAQKNPTAFYLCASSSGTGLNEQFFGPGTRLTVL.

The gene calls are TRBV30 and TRBJ1-5; TRBD1 matches at 8 bases. The CDR3 is 16 amino acids. Germline V gives CDR1 GTSNPN, CDR2 SVGIG (reference sequence). With 0 bases clipped from V and 2 bases from J, the junction kept 6 bases outside the gene matches. The DNA of the CDR3 is TGTGCCTGGAGTGTGCGGACAGGGTGGGGCAATCAGCCCCAGCATTTT. This encodes CAWSVRTGWGNQPQHF.